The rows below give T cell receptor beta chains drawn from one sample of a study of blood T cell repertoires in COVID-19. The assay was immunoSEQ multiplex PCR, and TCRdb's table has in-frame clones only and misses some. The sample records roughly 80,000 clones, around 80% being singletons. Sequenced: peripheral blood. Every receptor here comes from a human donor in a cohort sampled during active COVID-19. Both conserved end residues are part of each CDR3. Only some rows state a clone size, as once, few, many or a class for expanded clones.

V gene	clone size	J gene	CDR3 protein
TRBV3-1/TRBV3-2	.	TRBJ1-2	CASSQGQGDRYYGYTF
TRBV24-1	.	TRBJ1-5	CATSDQTGGNQPQHF
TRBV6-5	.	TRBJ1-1	CASNRQGDTEAFF
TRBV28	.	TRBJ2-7	CASSTPGQTYEQYF
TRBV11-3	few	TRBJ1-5	CASSSYSRTAYSNQPQHF
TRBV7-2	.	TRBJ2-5	CASSDLRGAGETQYF
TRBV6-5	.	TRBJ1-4	CASSPRGAREKLFF
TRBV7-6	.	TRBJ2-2	CASSLIGGGAVRAGELFF
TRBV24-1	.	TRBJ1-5	CATGQGAGSNQPQHF
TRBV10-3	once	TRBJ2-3	CAISESGGVGPDTQYF
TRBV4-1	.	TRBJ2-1	CATQGLDNEQFF